Below, 14 T cell receptor beta chains from the same sample are listed, as sequenced in a study of shared clonotypes between healthy human individuals. The data were produced by immunoSEQ multiplex PCR, yet TCRdb's version contains in-frame clones alone and is incomplete. The table has about 2.3 million clones, over 85% seen once; the top ten hold 0.3% to 0.4%. Sequencing was performed on naive CD4+ T cells from PBMCs. The subset: CD45RA+ positively selected. All receptors derive from a man aged 18 to 30 in good health. Some clones in this sample may be carry-over from other donors' samples.

J is TRBJ2-7 and V is TRBV19; TRBD2 matches at 9 bases. This CDR3 contains 15 residues. Germline V lookup: CDR1 LNHDA, CDR2 SQIVND (reference sequence). The V gene end was trimmed by 7 bases and the J gene end by 5 bases; junction bases not matched to a gene: 12. The CDR3 DNA sequence: TGTGCCAGTACCCCTGGGGCTAGCGGGGATAACGAGCAGTACTTC. This sequence encodes CASTPGASGDNEQYF.

A word on this clone: The same CDR3 can be traced to other DNA sequences in this sample. This chain uses TRBV27 with TRBJ2-2; 7 bases align to TRBD1. The CDR3 runs 15 residues. Germline lookup yields CDR1 MNHEY and CDR2 SMNVEV (reference sequence). V lost 5 bases to trimming and J lost 1 base; unmatched junction nucleotides: 4. In DNA, the CDR3 is TGTGCCAGCAGTCCCCGGACAGGGAACACCGGGGAGCTGTTTTTT. It yields the protein CASSPRTGNTGELFF.

This chain joins TRBV7-9 and TRBJ2-7; TRBD2 matches at 11 bases. V lost 4 bases and J lost 2; bases outside the gene matches: 10. CDR1 and CDR2 (germline): SEHNR, FQNEAQ (reference sequence). The CDR3 covers 17 residues. In nucleotides, the CDR3 is TGTGCCAGCAGCTCCTCTAGCGGGGGGCCCCCTACCTACGAGCAGTACTTC. Protein: CASSSSSGGPPTYEQYF.

The J gene is TRBJ2-3, the V gene TRBV4-1, with TRBD1 matching 9 bases. Trimming cost V 5 bases and J 6 bases; bases outside gene matches: 6. Germline CDR1 MGHRA, CDR2 YSYEKL. The CDR3 contains 14 residues. CDR3 in amino acids: CASSKTGGEDTQYF. The DNA for the CDR3 is TGCGCCAGCAGCAAAACAGGGGGCGAGGATACGCAGTATTTT.

V gene TRBV11-2 combines with J gene TRBJ2-2; D may correspond to TRBD1 or TRBD2 (5 bases each). V lost 1 base and J lost 3, with 9 bases in between. This CDR3 has 15 residues. Germline V lookup: CDR1 SGHAT, CDR2 FQNNGV. Here the CDR3 DNA reads TGTGCCAGCAGCTTAGGTTGGGGGTACACCGGGGAGCTGTTTTTT. Its translation: CASSLGWGYTGELFF. Looking up the rest from reference TRBV11-2 and TRBJ2-2 gives the full variable domain: EAGVAQSPRYKIIEKRQSVAFWCNPISGHATLYWYQQILGQGPKLLIQFQNNGVVDDSQLPKDRFSAERLKGVDSTLKIQPAKLEDSAVYLCASSLGWGYTGELFFGEGSRLTVL.

This sequence joins TRBV30 and TRBJ1-2; 8 bases fit TRBD1. J was trimmed by 3 bases and V by 4 bases; bases with no gene match: 4. This CDR3 region has 13 residues. CDR1 and CDR2 from the germline V gene are GTSNPN and SVGIG (reference sequence). The CDR3 sequence is CAWTEDRDYGYTF. CDR3 in DNA: TGTGCCTGGACCGAGGACAGGGACTATGGCTACACCTTC. Full variable domain (missing parts from reference TRBV30 and TRBJ1-2): SQTIHQWPATLVQPVGSPLSLECTVEGTSNPNLYWYRQAAGRGLQLLFYSVGIGQISSEVPQNLSASRPQDRQFILSSKKLLLSDSGFYLCAWTEDRDYGYTFGSGTRLTVV.

DNA for the CDR3: TGTGCCAGCAGTCTAACTGACAGGGTTTCTCAGCCCCAGCATTTT. The encoded protein is CASSLTDRVSQPQHF. This chain connects TRBV28 to TRBJ1-5, with 7 bases fitting TRBD1. Germline CDR1 MDHEN, CDR2 SYDVKM. Germline trimming cut 5 bases from V and 6 bases from J; bases unmatched to any gene: 10. The CDR3 has 15 amino acids.

The chain couples TRBV6-4 to TRBJ2-1, with D tentatively TRBD2 (5 bases). The germline V gene encodes CDR1 MRHNA and CDR2 SNTAGT. CDR3 length: 15 residues. Trimming pared 3 bases from V and 3 bases from J, leaving 12 bases between. In nucleotides, the CDR3 is TGTGCCAGCAGTGAGAGCCTAGCTTACTACAATGAGCAGTTCTTC. Protein product: CASSESLAYYNEQFF.

This chain uses TRBV6-1 with TRBJ2-3, with 8 positions matching TRBD2. There are 17 residues in the CDR3. Per germline, CDR1 MNHNS and CDR2 SASEGT. After removal of 2 bases from V and 6 bases from J, the junction contained 13 bases not matched to a gene. CDR3 sequence: CASSEFGAGARPDTQYF. CDR3 nucleotides: TGTGCCAGCAGTGAATTCGGAGCGGGAGCCCGCCCCGATACGCAGTATTTT.

This rearrangement joins TRBV11-3 to TRBJ2-5; D gene ambiguous. The CDR3 runs 13 residues. Germline V gene data show CDR1 as SGHNT and CDR2 as YENEEA. V gave up 1 base and J gave up 3 bases, with 6 bases separating them. The CDR3 loop reads CASSLGVKETQYF. DNA for the CDR3: TGTGCCAGCAGCTTAGGGGTGAAAGAGACCCAGTACTTC. The whole variable domain, remainder taken from reference TRBV11-3 and TRBJ2-5, is EAGVVQSPRYKIIEKKQPVAFWCNPISGHNTLYWYLQNLGQGPELLIRYENEEAVDDSQLPKDRFSAERLKGVDSTLKIQPAELGDSAVYLCASSLGVKETQYFGPGTRLLVL.

The chain carries TRBV18 and TRBJ2-4; D ambiguous. The CDR3 spans 18 residues. Trimming left V 2 bases short and J 0 bases short, with 17 bases between. The germline gives CDR1 KGHSH, CDR2 LQKENI. The CDR3, as DNA: TGTGCCAGCTCACCAGCGAATTCTTGGGGTCGAGCCAAAAACATTCAGTACTTC. Translation gives CASSPANSWGRAKNIQYF.

The V call is TRBV18, the J call TRBJ2-5, with D unresolved. V was trimmed by 0 bases and J by 4 bases, leaving 9 bases between them. Germline V lookup: CDR1 KGHSH, CDR2 LQKENI. This CDR3 has 14 amino acids. Here the CDR3 DNA reads TGTGCCAGCTCACCACCGAAAGGAACAGAGACCCAGTACTTC. It encodes CASSPPKGTETQYF.

The chain employs TRBV2 and TRBJ1-5; TRBD1 is a possible D gene (5 bases). Germline CDR1 SNHLY, CDR2 FYNNEI. This CDR3 region has 13 residues. V was shortened by 9 bases and J by 7 bases, with 16 bases between the two germline ends. The CDR3 here is CASLQEAGQPQHF. The CDR3 nucleotides read TGTGCCAGTTTACAGGAGGCCGGGCAGCCCCAGCATTTT.

This chain connects TRBV5-4 to TRBJ1-1; D is unclear. The V gene's germline CDR1 is SGHNT and CDR2 YYREEE (reference sequence). V lost 0 bases, J lost 3 bases, and 12 bases lay in between. The CDR3 extends over 15 amino acids. The CDR3 reads CASSLEAILYTEAFF. For the CDR3, the DNA is TGTGCCAGCAGCTTGGAGGCTATTTTGTACACTGAAGCTTTCTTT.